This T cell receptor (beta chain) was identified in a study of post-analysis software for immune sequencing data. Study at large: The cohort encompassed relapsing-remitting, secondary progressive and progressive-relapsing multiple sclerosis disease courses.

TCR beta libraries were prepared from cDNA with unique molecular identifiers. Each batch of roughly 1 to 10 million T cells produced roughly 500,000 cDNA molecules. TCRdb recomputed calls from the PCR reads with MiXCR, one row per CDR3 protein. The profile shows about 540,000 distinct CDR3 sequences, roughly 34% of them singletons. Study-wide findings and caveats: Controls showed lower frequencies than patients for a few TRBV segments, and TRBV5-6, TRBV5-1 and TRBV20-1 were among these. Samples from one preparation batch, clustered by F measure, grouped strongly together. Versus controls, multiple sclerosis patients showed significantly lower diversity (normalized Chao1).

Per the germline V gene, CDR1 is LGHDT and CDR2 is YNNKEL (reference sequence). There are 16 residues in the CDR3. V was clipped by 1 base and J by 0 bases; unmatched bases: 3. This clonotype was seen a few times. Its antigen is undetermined. What was sequenced was blood. This clonotype originated in a girl aged 2-17 years with multiple sclerosis. This chain connects TRBV3-1 to TRBJ2-1; 7 bases align to TRBD2. The CDR3 region is CASSQVWGGSYNEQFF. The DNA for the CDR3 is TGTGCCAGCAGCCAAGTATGGGGGGGCTCCTACAATGAGCAGTTCTTC.